The rows below give T cell receptor beta chains drawn from one sample of a study of OX40 agonist ivuxolimab in advanced cancers. The repertoire was sequenced with immunoSEQ multiplex PCR; TCRdb's copy has only in-frame clones and lacks some. The sample gives roughly 81,000 clones, roughly 85% of which show up once; roughly 6% is in the top ten. The sample here was CD4+ or CD8+ T cells sorted from blood, taken in a trial of the OX40 agonist ivuxolimab. The receptors stem from an adult with an advanced solid tumor such as melanoma, head and neck, liver or kidney cancer. The CDR3 runs from the conserved cysteine through the conserved F or W. D genes are given only for firm matches. Clone size, where shown, is once, few, many, or a class for clones that have expanded.

J: TRBJ1-4; size: .; D: .; V: TRBV7-9; CDR3: CASSLTQGRNEKLFF; DNA: TGTGCCAGCAGCTTAACGCAGGGTCGGAATGAAAAACTGTTTTTT
J: TRBJ2-7; size: .; D: TRBD1; V: TRBV4-1; CDR3: CASSHRDRTYEQYF; DNA: TGCGCCAGCAGCCATCGGGACAGGACTTACGAGCAGTACTTC
J: TRBJ2-7; size: few; D: .; V: TRBV7-2; CDR3: CASSLMTMEAAEQYF; DNA: TGTGCCAGCAGCTTAATGACGATGGAAGCGGCCGAGCAGTACTTC
J: TRBJ2-5; size: .; D: TRBD2; V: TRBV5-1; CDR3: CASSLEGGGAGERYF; DNA: TGCGCCAGCAGCTTAGAAGGCGGGGGGGCAGGTGAGCGGTACTTC
J: TRBJ1-3; size: .; D: .; V: TRBV19; CDR3: CASSPGSGNTIYF; DNA: TGTGCCAGTAGCCCAGGGTCTGGAAACACCATATATTTT
J: TRBJ1-2; size: .; D: .; V: TRBV6-6; CDR3: CASSHQNTEGYGYTF; DNA: TGTGCCAGCAGCCACCAAAATACTGAGGGCTATGGCTACACCTTC
J: TRBJ1-2; size: .; D: .; V: TRBV5-1; CDR3: CASSSHRAGDGYTF; DNA: TGCGCCAGCAGCTCCCACAGGGCAGGAGATGGCTACACCTTC
J: TRBJ1-2; size: .; D: .; V: TRBV5-1; CDR3: CASSFRGGEGYTF; DNA: TGCGCCAGCAGCTTTCGTGGGGGAGAGGGCTACACCTTC
J: TRBJ2-3; size: .; D: .; V: TRBV6-5; CDR3: CASSYSWPASDTQYF; DNA: TGTGCCAGCAGTTACTCTTGGCCAGCATCAGATACGCAGTATTTT
J: TRBJ1-3; size: .; D: .; V: TRBV19; CDR3: CASSIDNRAPGNTIYF; DNA: TGTGCCAGTAGTATAGACAACAGGGCGCCGGGAAACACCATATATTTT
J: TRBJ1-2; size: .; D: .; V: TRBV7-9; CDR3: CASSLGRGGTNYGYTF; DNA: TGTGCCAGCAGCTTAGGGAGAGGCGGTACTAACTATGGCTACACCTTC
J: TRBJ2-5; size: .; D: .; V: TRBV11-2; CDR3: CASTPGQAQETQYF; DNA: TGTGCCAGCACCCCGGGGCAGGCCCAAGAGACCCAGTACTTC
J: TRBJ1-1; size: many; D: .; V: TRBV9; CDR3: CASSVGPEGTEAFF; DNA: TGTGCCAGCAGCGTGGGGCCCGAGGGTACTGAAGCTTTCTTT
J: TRBJ2-7; size: few; D: .; V: TRBV4-2; CDR3: CASSQGLSYEQYF; DNA: TGTGCCAGCAGCCAGGGACTTTCCTACGAGCAGTACTTC
J: TRBJ2-3; size: .; D: TRBD2; V: TRBV6-6; CDR3: CASRRPGLAETQYF; DNA: TGTGCCAGCAGACGACCGGGACTAGCGGAGACGCAGTATTTT
J: TRBJ2-7; size: .; D: .; V: TRBV7-9; CDR3: CASSLSGYEQYF; DNA: TGTGCCAGCAGCTTAAGCGGTTACGAGCAGTACTTC
J: TRBJ2-5; size: once; D: .; V: TRBV29-1; CDR3: CSVEWSGKVQETQYF; DNA: TGCAGCGTTGAATGGTCCGGGAAAGTTCAAGAGACCCAGTACTTC
J: TRBJ2-2; size: .; D: TRBD2; V: TRBV19; CDR3: CATRLAGGANTGELFF; DNA: TGTGCCACTCGACTAGCGGGGGGTGCGAACACCGGGGAGCTGTTTTTT
J: TRBJ2-6; size: .; D: TRBD1; V: TRBV11-3; CDR3: CASSLGQGAGGANVLTF; DNA: TGTGCCAGCAGCCTGGGACAGGGGGCTGGCGGGGCCAACGTCCTGACTTTC
J: TRBJ2-5; size: few; D: TRBD1; V: TRBV7-7; CDR3: CASSPTPGQGKETQYF; DNA: TGTGCCAGCAGTCCCACCCCGGGACAGGGAAAAGAGACCCAGTACTTC
J: TRBJ2-3; size: .; D: TRBD2; V: TRBV7-3; CDR3: CASSLDAGGSTDTQYF; DNA: TGTGCCAGCAGCTTAGATGCGGGGGGGAGCACAGATACGCAGTATTTT
J: TRBJ1-5; size: once; D: .; V: TRBV6-1; CDR3: CASGEEGPQHF; DNA: TGTGCCAGCGGGGAAGAGGGGCCCCAGCATTTT
J: TRBJ2-7; size: .; D: .; V: TRBV7-8; CDR3: CASSWAPSLDEQYF; DNA: TGTGCCAGCAGCTGGGCCCCTTCCCTAGACGAGCAGTACTTC
J: TRBJ2-3; size: .; D: TRBD2; V: TRBV9; CDR3: CASSVLAGNTDTQYF; DNA: TGTGCCAGCAGCGTACTAGCGGGAAACACAGATACGCAGTATTTT
J: TRBJ1-2; size: .; D: .; V: TRBV2; CDR3: CASSEGWGAYGYTF; DNA: TGTGCCAGCAGTGAAGGTTGGGGGGCCTATGGCTACACCTTC
J: TRBJ1-2; size: few; D: TRBD1; V: TRBV7-6; CDR3: CASSLGEGAGGYTF; DNA: TGTGCCAGCAGCTTAGGAGAGGGGGCCGGTGGCTACACCTTC
J: TRBJ1-1; size: .; D: TRBD1; V: TRBV19; CDR3: CASSSDRENTEAFF; DNA: TGTGCCAGTAGTTCGGACAGGGAGAACACTGAAGCTTTCTTT
J: TRBJ2-5; size: .; D: TRBD1; V: TRBV11-2; CDR3: CASSTGTGNQETQYF; DNA: TGTGCCAGCAGTACCGGGACAGGCAACCAAGAGACCCAGTACTTC
J: TRBJ1-4; size: .; D: .; V: TRBV2; CDR3: CASSVPGVSTNEKLFF; DNA: TGTGCCAGCAGTGTCCCCGGTGTCTCAACTAATGAAAAACTGTTTTTT
J: TRBJ2-5; size: .; D: .; V: TRBV9; CDR3: CASSVAPGRETQYF; DNA: TGTGCCAGCAGCGTAGCTCCAGGCAGGGAGACCCAGTACTTC
J: TRBJ1-1; size: .; D: .; V: TRBV10-3; CDR3: CAISDKGLTTEAFF; DNA: TGTGCCATCAGTGATAAGGGTTTGACCACTGAAGCTTTCTTT
J: TRBJ2-7; size: .; D: .; V: TRBV6-6; CDR3: CASSSDMTYEQYF; DNA: TGTGCCAGCAGTTCGGACATGACCTACGAGCAGTACTTC
J: TRBJ1-3; size: .; D: .; V: TRBV9; CDR3: CASSVTGLSGNTIYF; DNA: TGTGCCAGCAGCGTTACAGGGCTCTCTGGAAACACCATATATTTT
J: TRBJ2-3; size: .; D: TRBD2; V: TRBV23-1; CDR3: CASSPSGTSRSSTDTQYF; DNA: TGCGCCAGCAGTCCTTCCGGGACTAGCCGTTCTAGCACAGATACGCAGTATTTT
J: TRBJ1-5; size: .; D: .; V: TRBV6-1; CDR3: CASSEAVNVNQPQHF; DNA: TGTGCCAGCAGTGAAGCGGTCAACGTCAATCAGCCCCAGCATTTT
J: TRBJ2-7; size: .; D: TRBD1; V: TRBV5-1; CDR3: CASSFGTGGYEQYF; DNA: TGCGCCAGCAGCTTTGGGACAGGGGGCTACGAGCAGTACTTC
J: TRBJ1-6; size: .; D: .; V: TRBV19; CDR3: CASSRPDLHNSPLHF; DNA: TGTGCCAGTAGTAGACCGGACCTCCACAATTCACCCCTCCACTTT